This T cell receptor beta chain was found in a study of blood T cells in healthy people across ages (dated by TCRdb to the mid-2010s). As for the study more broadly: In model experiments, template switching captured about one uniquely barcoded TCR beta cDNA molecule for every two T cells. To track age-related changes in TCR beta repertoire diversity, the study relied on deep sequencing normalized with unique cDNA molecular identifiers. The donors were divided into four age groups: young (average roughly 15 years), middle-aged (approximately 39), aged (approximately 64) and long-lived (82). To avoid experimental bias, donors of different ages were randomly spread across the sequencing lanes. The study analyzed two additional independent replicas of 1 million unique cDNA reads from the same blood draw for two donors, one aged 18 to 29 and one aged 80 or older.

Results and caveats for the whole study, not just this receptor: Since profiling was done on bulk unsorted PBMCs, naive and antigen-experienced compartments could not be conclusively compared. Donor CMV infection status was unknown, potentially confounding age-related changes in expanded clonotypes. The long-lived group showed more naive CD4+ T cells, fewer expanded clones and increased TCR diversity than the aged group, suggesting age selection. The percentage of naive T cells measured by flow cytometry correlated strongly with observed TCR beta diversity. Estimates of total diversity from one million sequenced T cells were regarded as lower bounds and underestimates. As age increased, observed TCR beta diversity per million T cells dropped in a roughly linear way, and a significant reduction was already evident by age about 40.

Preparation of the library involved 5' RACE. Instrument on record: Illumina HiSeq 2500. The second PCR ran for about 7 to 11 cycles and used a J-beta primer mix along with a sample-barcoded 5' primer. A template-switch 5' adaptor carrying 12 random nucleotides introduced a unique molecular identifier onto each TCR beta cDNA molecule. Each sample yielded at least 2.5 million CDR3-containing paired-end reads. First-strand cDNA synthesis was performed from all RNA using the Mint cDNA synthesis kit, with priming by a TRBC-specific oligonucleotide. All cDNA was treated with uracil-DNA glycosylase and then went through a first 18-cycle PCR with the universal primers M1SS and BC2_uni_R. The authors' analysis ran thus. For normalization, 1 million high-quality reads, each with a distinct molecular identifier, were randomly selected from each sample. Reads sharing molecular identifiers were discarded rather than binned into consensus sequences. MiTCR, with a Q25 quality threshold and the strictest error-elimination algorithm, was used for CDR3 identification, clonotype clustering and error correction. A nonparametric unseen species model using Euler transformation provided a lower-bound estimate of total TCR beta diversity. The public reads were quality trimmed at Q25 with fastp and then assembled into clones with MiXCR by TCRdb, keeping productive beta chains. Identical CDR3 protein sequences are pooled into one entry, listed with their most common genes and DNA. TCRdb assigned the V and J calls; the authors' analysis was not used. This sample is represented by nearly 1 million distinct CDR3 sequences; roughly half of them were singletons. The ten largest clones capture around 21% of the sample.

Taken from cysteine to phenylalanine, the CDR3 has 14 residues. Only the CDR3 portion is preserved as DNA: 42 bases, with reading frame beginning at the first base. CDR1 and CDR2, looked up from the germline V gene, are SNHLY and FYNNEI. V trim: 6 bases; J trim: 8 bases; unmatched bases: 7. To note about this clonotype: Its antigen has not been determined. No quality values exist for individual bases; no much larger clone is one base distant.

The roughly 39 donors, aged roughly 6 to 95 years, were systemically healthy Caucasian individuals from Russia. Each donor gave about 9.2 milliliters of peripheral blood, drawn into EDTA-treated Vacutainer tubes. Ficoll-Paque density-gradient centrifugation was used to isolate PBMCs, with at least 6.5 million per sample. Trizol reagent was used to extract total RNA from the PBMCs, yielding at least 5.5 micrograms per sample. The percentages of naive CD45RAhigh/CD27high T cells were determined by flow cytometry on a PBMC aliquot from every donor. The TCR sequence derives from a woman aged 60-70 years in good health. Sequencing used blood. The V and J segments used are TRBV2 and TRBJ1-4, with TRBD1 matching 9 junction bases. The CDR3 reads CASSGGTGYEKLFF. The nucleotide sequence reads TGTGCCAGCAGCGGTGGGACAGGGTACGAAAAACTGTTTTTT. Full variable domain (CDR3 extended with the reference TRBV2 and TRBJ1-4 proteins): EPEVTQTPSHQVTQMGQEVILRCVPISNHLYFYWYRQILGQKVEFLVSFYNNEISEKSEIFDDQFSVERPDGSNFTLKIRSTKLEDSAMYFCASSGGTGYEKLFFGSGTQLSVL.